Given below is one TCR beta chain in context. The germline V gene has CDR1 MNHNS and CDR2 SASEGT. Trimming left V 7 bases short and J 7 bases short, with 14 bases between. This CDR3 region has 12 residues. This record comes from a study of shared T cell receptors in the human thymus. TCRdb's copy holds only in-frame clones and misses some; the assay was immunoSEQ multiplex PCR. The table records about 660,000 clones, more than 70% of them present only once. These data were also reused for a study on human thymus T cells. That work states: Thymus specimens were resections from corrective heart surgery. Related work found strong thymic repertoire overlap between unrelated individuals.

This receptor was taken from a boy in the first two years of life with a congenital heart defect. Sequenced sample: thymocytes. The chain recombines TRBV6-1 with TRBJ2-7; no definite D call. The CDR3 nucleotides are TGTGCCAGCACAAAAACTCTTGGTGAGCAGTACTTC. Encoded protein: CASTKTLGEQYF.